These 17 T cell receptor beta chains were sequenced from one sample in a study of cytomegalovirus exposure and HLA in healthy donors (dated by TCRdb to 2017 to 2019). Library preparation used the immunoSEQ multiplex PCR assay. In TCRdb, the immuneACCESS table is reduced to in-frame sequences with V and J assigned. These tables do not hold every clone; where another copy was compared, an unresolved V gene accounts for under half, and the others remain unexplained. A total of around 65,000 clones appear in this sample, roughly 92% of them only once. The ten largest clones add up to approximately 5.3% of the sample. Material for sequencing was PBMCs. The receptors were gathered from a man aged 18 to 30 in good health and CMV-seropositive.

V is TRBV28 and J is TRBJ2-7, with no clear D. CDR3 length: 12 amino acids. In germline, CDR1 is MDHEN, CDR2 SYDVKM. The V end was cut by 6 bases, the J end by 4 bases, with 10 bases between. As DNA, the CDR3 is TGTGCCAGCAGCCTCCTCGGGTACGAGCAGTACTTC. It translates to CASSLLGYEQYF.

The chain has TRBV5-1 and TRBJ2-1, with a weak D call TRBD1 (7 bases). Trimming cost V 0 bases and J 4 bases, with 14 bases left between them. The germline V gene encodes CDR1 SGHRS and CDR2 YFSETQ. The CDR3 consists of 16 residues. CDR3 residues: CASSLEARGTYNEQFF. In DNA, the CDR3 is TGCGCCAGCAGCTTGGAGGCCAGGGGGACTTACAATGAGCAGTTCTTC.

J is TRBJ2-7 and V is TRBV4-1; no definite D call. The CDR3 runs 13 residues. Germline values: CDR1 MGHRA, CDR2 YSYEKL. Trimming stripped 3 bases from V and 3 bases from J, with 9 bases between. In nucleotides, the CDR3 is TGCGCCAGCAGCCACGACTCCCGCTACGAGCAGTACTTC. It is translated as CASSHDSRYEQYF.

CDR3 loop: CASSWDSETQYF. DNA for the CDR3: TGCGCCAGCAGCTGGGACTCAGAGACCCAGTACTTC. The chain recombines TRBV5-1 with TRBJ2-5; D might be TRBD2 (6 bases). There are 12 residues in the CDR3. The V end was cut by 3 bases, the J end by 4 bases, with 7 bases between. Looked up from germline, CDR1 is SGHRS and CDR2 is YFSETQ.

The chain links TRBV11-2 to TRBJ2-2; 7 nucleotides agree with TRBD2. There are 17 residues in the CDR3. V was pared by 1 base and J by 6 bases, with 11 bases of the junction left unmatched. Germline loops: CDR1 SGHAT, CDR2 FQNNGV. This chain's CDR3 is CASSLAILGGRAGELFF. CDR3 DNA: TGTGCCAGCAGCTTAGCCATTCTAGGTGGGAGGGCCGGGGAGCTGTTTTTT. Supplemented by reference TRBV11-2 and TRBJ2-2, the full variable domain reads EAGVAQSPRYKIIEKRQSVAFWCNPISGHATLYWYQQILGQGPKLLIQFQNNGVVDDSQLPKDRFSAERLKGVDSTLKIQPAKLEDSAVYLCASSLAILGGRAGELFFGEGSRLTVL.

The rearrangement links TRBV5-1 to TRBJ2-2; the match to TRBD1 covers 7 bases. The CDR3 extends over 16 amino acids. Unmatched junction bases numbered 7, after V lost 0 bases and J lost 5 bases. CDR1 SGHRS and CDR2 YFSETQ come from the germline V gene. CDR3 sequence (DNA): TGCGCCAGCAGCTTGGGGACAGGATCTAGGACCGGGGAGCTGTTTTTT. As protein: CASSLGTGSRTGELFF.

The chain is built from TRBV19 and TRBJ1-4, with 8 bases fitting TRBD1. This CDR3 has 15 amino acids. Trimming took 5 bases from V and 0 from J; bases not matched to a gene: 2. CDR1 is LNHDA, CDR2 SQIVND, per germline (reference sequence). The CDR3 nucleotides are TGTGCCAGTAGTTTGGACAGGGCAACTAATGAAAAACTGTTTTTT. This encodes CASSLDRATNEKLFF.

The CDR3 DNA sequence: TGTGCCAGCCGATCGGGGGGCCAAAACACAGATACGCAGTATTTT. This translates into CASRSGGQNTDTQYF. The chain is built from TRBV6-1 and TRBJ2-3; D might be TRBD2 (7 bases). The CDR3 has 15 residues. Germline V gives CDR1 MNHNS, CDR2 SASEGT. Trimming left V 8 bases short and J 2 bases short, with 17 bases between.

Only one count was recorded for this clone. V gene TRBV27 combines with J gene TRBJ1-2, with D tentatively TRBD1 (5 bases). Per germline, CDR1 MNHEY and CDR2 SMNVEV (reference sequence). CDR3 length equals 16 residues. With 2 bases removed from V and 0 bases from J, the gap between germline ends came to 13 bases. CDR3 DNA: TGTGCCAGCAGTTTACGCGGGACTCTAGCTAACTATGGCTACACCTTC. Translating gives CASSLRGTLANYGYTF.

The chain combines TRBV5-4 with TRBJ2-1; 7 bases are a match to TRBD1. CDR1 SGHNT and CDR2 YYREEE come from the germline V gene (reference sequence). The CDR3 is 15 amino acids. With 0 bases clipped from V and 8 bases from J, the junction kept 8 bases outside the gene matches. The CDR3 spells CASSLVPGGFDEQFF. In nucleotides, the CDR3 is TGTGCCAGCAGCTTGGTTCCAGGGGGTTTTGATGAGCAGTTCTTC.

This chain uses TRBV19 with TRBJ1-2, with 10 bases identical to TRBD1. CDR3 length equals 15 residues. Per germline, CDR1 LNHDA and CDR2 SQIVND (reference sequence). The V gene end was trimmed by 10 bases and the J gene end by 10 bases; junction bases not matched to a gene: 18. Here the CDR3 DNA reads TGTGCCACCAACCTCAAACTCGGGACAGGGGTCCCCTACACCTTC. It is translated as CATNLKLGTGVPYTF.

J is TRBJ2-1 and V is TRBV6-4; 10 bases are a match to TRBD2. From germline, CDR1 is MRHNA and CDR2 SNTAGT. The CDR3 is made up of 15 amino acids. V lost 6 bases, J lost 5 bases, and 7 bases stayed unmatched. CDR3 sequence reads: CASSPGLAENNEQFF. CDR3 coding DNA: TGTGCCAGCAGCCCCGGACTAGCGGAGAACAATGAGCAGTTCTTC.

The chain is built from TRBV5-1 and TRBJ2-7; 10 positions match TRBD2. Germline V gene data show CDR1 as SGHRS and CDR2 as YFSETQ. J lost 3 bases, V lost 1 base, and 4 bases had no gene match. The CDR3 runs 15 residues. CDR3 sequence reads: CASSLLSSGSYEQYF. CDR3 DNA sequence: TGCGCCAGCAGCTTGTTATCTAGCGGGAGCTACGAGCAGTACTTC.

The chain recombines TRBV5-6 with TRBJ1-2; 7 bases are shared with TRBD1. Trimming cost V 6 bases and J 8 bases; bases outside gene matches: 13. Germline V gene sequence: CDR1 SGHDT, CDR2 YYEEEE. The CDR3 is 14 residues long. CDR3 amino acids: CASTPGAGGLGYTF. DNA for the CDR3: TGTGCCAGCACCCCCGGCGCAGGGGGGTTAGGCTACACCTTC.

This chain uses TRBV19 with TRBJ2-5; 12 bases agree with TRBD1. Germline V CDR1 and CDR2: LNHDA, SQIVND (reference sequence). Germline trimming cut 5 bases from V and 5 bases from J; bases unmatched to any gene: 6. There are 15 residues in the CDR3. The CDR3 sequence is CASSGTGGAGETQYF. The CDR3 DNA follows: TGTGCCAGTAGTGGGACAGGGGGCGCTGGGGAGACCCAGTACTTC. Using reference TRBV19 and TRBJ2-5 for the parts outside the CDR3, the full variable domain is DGGITQSPKYLFRKEGQNVTLSCEQNLNHDAMYWYRQDPGQGLRLIYYSQIVNDFQKGDIAEGYSVSREKKESFPLTVTSAQKNPTAFYLCASSGTGGAGETQYFGPGTRLLVL.

The genes are TRBV9 and TRBJ2-3; 8 nucleotides match TRBD1. CDR3 length: 15 residues. The V gene end was trimmed by 7 bases and the J gene end by 5 bases; junction bases not matched to a gene: 12. Germline CDR1 reads SGDLS; CDR2 reads YYNGEE. The CDR3 region has the DNA TGTGCCAGCGGAAGGGCCCAGGGGGCGGGAGATACGCAGTATTTT. Translating it yields CASGRAQGAGDTQYF.

This clone was counted only a few times. This chain uses TRBV6-1 with TRBJ2-3, with 8 bases that match TRBD2. The CDR3 has 14 residues. The germline V gene has CDR1 MNHNS and CDR2 SASEGT. V shed 6 bases and J 2 bases; nucleotides not matched to a gene: 4. CDR3: CASSPGGDTDTQYF. The CDR3 nucleotides are TGTGCCAGCAGCCCCGGGGGGGACACAGATACGCAGTATTTT.